These 10 T cell receptor beta chains were all obtained from the same sample, sequenced in a study of radiotherapy plus CTLA-4 blockade in lung cancer. The method was immunoSEQ multiplex PCR; TCRdb's version includes in-frame clones alone and lacks a portion of them. In the table there are roughly 98,000 clones, 82% of which are singletons. The sequenced sample was peripheral blood, obtained from a patient treated with radiotherapy plus ipilimumab. The receptors derive from a human donor with non-small cell lung cancer who had a partial response to radiotherapy plus ipilimumab.

The gene calls are TRBV6-5 and TRBJ2-7; TRBD1 aligns across 11 bases. The CDR3 is 14 amino acids. V shed 5 bases, J shed 5 bases, and the junction held 5 bases outside the gene matches. Germline-derived CDR1 and CDR2 are MNHEY and SVGAGI. CDR3 in DNA: TGTGCCAGCAGTGGGGGACAGGGGGGGAACGAGCAGTACTTC. Translated, it gives CASSGGQGGNEQYF.

CDR3 region: CAISGVSGRVTDTQYF. The CDR3 DNA reads TGTGCCATCAGTGGGGTTAGCGGGAGGGTCACAGATACGCAGTATTTT. The genes are TRBV10-3 and TRBJ2-3, with 11 bases lining up with TRBD2. This CDR3 comprises 16 residues. The V and J ends lost 4 bases and 2 bases, in that order; junction bases with no gene match: 5. CDR1 is ENHRY and CDR2 is SYGVKD in the germline V gene.

The V gene is TRBV19, the J gene TRBJ1-1; possibly TRBD1 for D (6 bases). CDR3 size: 14 residues. V was pared by 5 bases and J by 7 bases, with 17 bases between. Germline V gene lookup returns CDR1 LNHDA and CDR2 SQIVND (reference sequence). The CDR3 loop reads CASSLRRTVGEAFF. The CDR3 DNA sequence: TGTGCCAGTAGTCTACGTAGGACAGTAGGTGAAGCTTTCTTT.

This chain links TRBV29-1 with TRBJ2-5; 11 bases match TRBD1. The V gene end was trimmed by 4 bases and the J gene end by 5 bases; junction bases not matched to a gene: 6. This CDR3 contains 14 residues. Germline V gene data show CDR1 as SQVTM and CDR2 as ANQGSEA. CDR3 amino acids: CSVAGTGGRETQYF. The CDR3 region has the DNA TGCAGCGTTGCCGGGACAGGGGGTCGGGAGACCCAGTACTTC.

This clone was observed a handful of times. The J gene is TRBJ2-7, the V gene TRBV5-1; 9 bases align to TRBD2. This CDR3 is built from 16 residues. Germline-derived CDR1 and CDR2 are SGHRS and YFSETQ. Trimming removed 2 bases from V and 2 bases from J; junction bases left unmatched: 8. CDR3 loop: CASSFPASGETYEQYF. In DNA form, the CDR3 reads TGCGCCAGCAGCTTTCCTGCTAGCGGGGAAACCTACGAGCAGTACTTC.

This clone has just one count. The chain employs TRBV5-1 and TRBJ2-5; D may be TRBD2 (5 bases). The CDR3 has 13 residues. V was pared by 4 bases and J by 5 bases, with 12 bases between. The germline V gene encodes CDR1 SGHRS and CDR2 YFSETQ. The CDR3 spells CASSGEEGETQYF. Written as DNA, the CDR3 is TGCGCCAGCAGCGGTGAAGAGGGCGAGACCCAGTACTTC.

This chain joins TRBV6-5 and TRBJ2-4; 7 nucleotides agree with TRBD2. V trimming: 0 bases; J trimming: 7 bases; junction bases outside the gene matches: 6. This CDR3 contains 15 residues. Germline CDR1 is MNHEY and CDR2 is SVGAGI. CDR3 in DNA: TGTGCCAGCAGTTACTCAGCGGGATCGTTCAACATTCAGTACTTC. This gives the protein CASSYSAGSFNIQYF.

As concerns this clone: An end of the junction differs from the germline gene, which may be a read error. This chain links TRBV11-2 with TRBJ2-1; D is uncertain. Germline CDR1 is SGHAT and CDR2 is FQNNGV. This CDR3 is built from 11 residues. The CDR3 loop is CASNHYNEQLF. The DNA of the CDR3 is TGTGCCAGCAACCACTACAATGAGCAGCTCTTC.

This clone was observed a single time. The chain couples TRBV5-6 to TRBJ2-1; 11 bases match TRBD2. CDR1 is SGHDT, CDR2 YYEEEE, per germline. CDR3 length: 15 residues. Losses at the gene ends were 4 bases for V and 9 bases for J; bases not matched to a gene: 9. CDR3 amino acids: CASSKTSGSGGEQFF. The CDR3 DNA is TGTGCCAGCAGCAAAACTAGCGGGAGTGGCGGTGAGCAGTTCTTC.

V usage is TRBV7-9 and J usage is TRBJ2-3; 8 nucleotides agree with TRBD1. Trimming removed 1 base from V and 9 bases from J; junction bases left unmatched: 9. Germline lookup yields CDR1 SEHNR and CDR2 FQNEAQ (reference sequence). The CDR3 has 15 amino acids. In DNA form, the CDR3 reads TGTGCCAGCAGCTTAGATGCTTCCAGGGGGCGAACGCAGTATTTT. As protein: CASSLDASRGRTQYF.